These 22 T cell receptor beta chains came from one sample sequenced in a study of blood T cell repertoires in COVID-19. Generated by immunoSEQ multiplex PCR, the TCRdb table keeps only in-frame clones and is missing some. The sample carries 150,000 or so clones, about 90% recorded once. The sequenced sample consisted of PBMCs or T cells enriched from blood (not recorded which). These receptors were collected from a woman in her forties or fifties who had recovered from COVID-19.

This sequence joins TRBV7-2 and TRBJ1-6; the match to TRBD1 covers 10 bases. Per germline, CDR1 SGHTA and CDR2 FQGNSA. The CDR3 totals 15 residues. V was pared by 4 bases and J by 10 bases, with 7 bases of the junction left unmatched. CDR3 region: CASSSGQGGWSPLHF. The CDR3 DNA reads TGTGCCAGCAGCTCCGGACAGGGGGGTTGGTCACCCCTCCACTTT.

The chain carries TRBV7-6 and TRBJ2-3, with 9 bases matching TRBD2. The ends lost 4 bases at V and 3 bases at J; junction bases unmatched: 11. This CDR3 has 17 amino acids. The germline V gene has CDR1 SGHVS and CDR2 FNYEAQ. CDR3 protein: CASSSQAGGLVTDTQYF. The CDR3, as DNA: TGTGCCAGCAGCTCACAAGCGGGAGGCCTAGTTACAGATACGCAGTATTTT. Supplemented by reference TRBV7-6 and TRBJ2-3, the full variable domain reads GAGVSQSPRYKVTKRGQDVALRCDPISGHVSLYWYRQALGQGPEFLTYFNYEAQQDKSGLPNDRFSAERPEGSISTLTIQRTEQRDSAMYRCASSSQAGGLVTDTQYFGPGTRLTVL.

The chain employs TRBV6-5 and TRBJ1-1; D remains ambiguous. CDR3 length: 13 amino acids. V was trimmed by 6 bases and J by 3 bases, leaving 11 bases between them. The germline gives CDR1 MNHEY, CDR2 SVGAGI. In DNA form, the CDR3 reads TGTGCCAGCAGCCGCGGGGTGTACACTGAAGCTTTCTTT. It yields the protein CASSRGVYTEAFF.

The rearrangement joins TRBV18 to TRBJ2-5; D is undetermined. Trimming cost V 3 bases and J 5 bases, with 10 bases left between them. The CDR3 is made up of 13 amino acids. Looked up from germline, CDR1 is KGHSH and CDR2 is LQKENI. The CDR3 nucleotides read TGTGCCAGCTCACCCAACCCTAGGGAGACCCAGTACTTC. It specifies CASSPNPRETQYF.

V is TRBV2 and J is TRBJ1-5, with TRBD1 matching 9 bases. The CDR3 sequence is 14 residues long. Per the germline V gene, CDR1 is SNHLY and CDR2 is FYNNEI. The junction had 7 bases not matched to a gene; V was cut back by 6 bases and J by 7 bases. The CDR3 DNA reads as TGTGCCAGCAGCGGACAGGGACAGGGCCAGCCCCAGCATTTT. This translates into CASSGQGQGQPQHF.

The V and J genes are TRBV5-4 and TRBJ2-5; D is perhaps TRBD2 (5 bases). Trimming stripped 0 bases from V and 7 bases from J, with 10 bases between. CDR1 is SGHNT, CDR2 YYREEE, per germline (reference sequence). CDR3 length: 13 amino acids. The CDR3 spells CASSLDEGRTQYF. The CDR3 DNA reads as TGTGCCAGCAGCTTGGACGAGGGTAGGACCCAGTACTTC.

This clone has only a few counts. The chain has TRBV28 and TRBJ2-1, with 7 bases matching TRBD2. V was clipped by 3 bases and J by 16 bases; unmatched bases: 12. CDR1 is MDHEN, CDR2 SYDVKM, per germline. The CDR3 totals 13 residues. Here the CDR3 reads CASSFGGGRELFF. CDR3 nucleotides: TGTGCCAGCAGTTTCGGTGGTGGGAGGGAACTATTCTTC.

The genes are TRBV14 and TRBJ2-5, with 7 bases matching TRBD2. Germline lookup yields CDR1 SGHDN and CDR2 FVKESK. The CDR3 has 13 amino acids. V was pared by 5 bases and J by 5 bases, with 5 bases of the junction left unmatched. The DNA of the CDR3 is TGTGCCAGCAGCTCGGTGGGAGGGGAGACCCAGTACTTC. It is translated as CASSSVGGETQYF.

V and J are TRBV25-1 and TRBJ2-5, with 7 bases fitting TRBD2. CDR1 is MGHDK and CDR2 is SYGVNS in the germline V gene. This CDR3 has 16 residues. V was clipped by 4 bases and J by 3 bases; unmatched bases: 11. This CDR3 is CASSGMGGVSEETQYF. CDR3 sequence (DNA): TGTGCCAGCAGTGGAATGGGGGGGGTATCCGAAGAGACCCAGTACTTC.

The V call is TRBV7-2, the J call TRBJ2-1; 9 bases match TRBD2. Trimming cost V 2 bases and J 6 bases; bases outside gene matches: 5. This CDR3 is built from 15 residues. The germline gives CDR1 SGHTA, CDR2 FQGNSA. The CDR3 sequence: CASSLSLAGLNEQFF. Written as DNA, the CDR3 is TGTGCCAGCAGCTTAAGCCTAGCGGGACTCAATGAGCAGTTCTTC. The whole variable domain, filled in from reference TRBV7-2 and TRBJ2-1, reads GAGVSQSPSNKVTEKGKDVELRCDPISGHTALYWYRQSLGQGLEFLIYFQGNSAPDKSGLPSDRFSAERTGGSVSTLTIQRTQQEDSAVYLCASSLSLAGLNEQFFGPGTRLTVL.

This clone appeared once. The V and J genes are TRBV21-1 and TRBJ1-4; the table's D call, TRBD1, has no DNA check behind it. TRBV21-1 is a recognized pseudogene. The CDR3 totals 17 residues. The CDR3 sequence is CASSKGTGGLGDEKLFF. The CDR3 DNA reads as TGTGCCAGCAGCAAAGGGACAGGGGGCCTCGGGGATGAAAAACTGTTTTTT.

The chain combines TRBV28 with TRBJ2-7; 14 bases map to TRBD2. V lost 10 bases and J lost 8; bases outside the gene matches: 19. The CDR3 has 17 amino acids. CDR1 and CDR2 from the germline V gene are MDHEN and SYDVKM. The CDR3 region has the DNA TGTGCCACCCTTTCCGGGACTAGCGGGAGATTCTACGTCAAGCAGTACTTC. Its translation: CATLSGTSGRFYVKQYF.

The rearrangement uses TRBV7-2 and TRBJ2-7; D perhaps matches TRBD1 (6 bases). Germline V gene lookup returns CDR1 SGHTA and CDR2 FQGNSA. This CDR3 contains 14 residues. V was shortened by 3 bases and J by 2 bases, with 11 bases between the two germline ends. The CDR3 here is CASSLGRGAYEQYF. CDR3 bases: TGTGCCAGCAGCTTGGGCAGGGGAGCCTACGAGCAGTACTTC. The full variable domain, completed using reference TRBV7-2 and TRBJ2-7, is GAGVSQSPSNKVTEKGKDVELRCDPISGHTALYWYRQSLGQGLEFLIYFQGNSAPDKSGLPSDRFSAERTGGSVSTLTIQRTQQEDSAVYLCASSLGRGAYEQYFGPGTRLTVT.

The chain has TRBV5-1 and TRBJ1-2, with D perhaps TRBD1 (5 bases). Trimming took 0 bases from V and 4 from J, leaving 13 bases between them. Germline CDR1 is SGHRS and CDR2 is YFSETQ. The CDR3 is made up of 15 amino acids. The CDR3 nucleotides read TGCGCCAGCAGCTTGGATCAGGGATGGGTCTATGGCTACACCTTC. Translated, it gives CASSLDQGWVYGYTF.

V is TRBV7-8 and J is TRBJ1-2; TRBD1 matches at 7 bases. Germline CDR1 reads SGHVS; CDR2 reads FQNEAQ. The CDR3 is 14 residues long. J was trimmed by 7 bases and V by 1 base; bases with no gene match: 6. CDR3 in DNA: TGTGCCAGCAGCTTAGAGGGGGCCGGGAGTGGCTACACCTTC. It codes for CASSLEGAGSGYTF.

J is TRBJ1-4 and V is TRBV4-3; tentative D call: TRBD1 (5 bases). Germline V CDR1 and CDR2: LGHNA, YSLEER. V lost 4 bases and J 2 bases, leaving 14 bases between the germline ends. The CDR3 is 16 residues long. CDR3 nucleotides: TGCGCCAGCAGCCCCTCATATGCAGGGACTAATGAAAAACTGTTTTTT. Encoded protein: CASSPSYAGTNEKLFF.

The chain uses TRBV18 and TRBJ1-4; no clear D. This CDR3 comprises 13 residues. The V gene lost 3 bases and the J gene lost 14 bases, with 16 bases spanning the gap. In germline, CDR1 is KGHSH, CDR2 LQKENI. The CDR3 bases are TGTGCCAGCTCACCTCCAGGCTTGGTAGTCCTGTTTTTT. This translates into CASSPPGLVVLFF.

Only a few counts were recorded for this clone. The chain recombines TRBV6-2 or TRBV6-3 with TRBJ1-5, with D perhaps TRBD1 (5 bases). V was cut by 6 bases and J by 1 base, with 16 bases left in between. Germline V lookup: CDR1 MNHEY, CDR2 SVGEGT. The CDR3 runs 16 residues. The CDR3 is CASSRPARGSNQPQHF. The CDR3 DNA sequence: TGTGCCAGCAGCAGGCCCGCCCGGGGGAGCAATCAGCCCCAGCATTTT.

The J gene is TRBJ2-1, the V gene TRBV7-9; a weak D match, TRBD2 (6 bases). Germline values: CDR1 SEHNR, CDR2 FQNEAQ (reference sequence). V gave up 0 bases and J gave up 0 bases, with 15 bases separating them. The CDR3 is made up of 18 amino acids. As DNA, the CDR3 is TGTGCCAGCAGCTTAGCGTTGGGAGGTCCTAGCTCCTACAATGAGCAGTTCTTC. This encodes CASSLALGGPSSYNEQFF.

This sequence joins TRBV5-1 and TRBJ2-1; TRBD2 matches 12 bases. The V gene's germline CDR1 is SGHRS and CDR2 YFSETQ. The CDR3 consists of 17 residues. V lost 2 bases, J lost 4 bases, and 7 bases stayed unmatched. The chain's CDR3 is CASSFAGTSGFYNEQFF. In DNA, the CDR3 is TGCGCCAGCAGCTTCGCCGGGACTAGCGGGTTTTACAATGAGCAGTTCTTC.

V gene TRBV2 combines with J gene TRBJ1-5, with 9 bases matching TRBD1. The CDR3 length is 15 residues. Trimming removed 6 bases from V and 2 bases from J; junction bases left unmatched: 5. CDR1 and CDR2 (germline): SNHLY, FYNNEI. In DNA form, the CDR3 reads TGTGCCAGCAGGGCGGGACAGGGCGGCAATCAGCCCCAGCATTTT. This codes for CASRAGQGGNQPQHF. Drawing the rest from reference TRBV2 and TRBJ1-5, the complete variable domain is EPEVTQTPSHQVTQMGQEVILRCVPISNHLYFYWYRQILGQKVEFLVSFYNNEISEKSEIFDDQFSVERPDGSNFTLKIRSTKLEDSAMYFCASRAGQGGNQPQHFGDGTRLSIL.

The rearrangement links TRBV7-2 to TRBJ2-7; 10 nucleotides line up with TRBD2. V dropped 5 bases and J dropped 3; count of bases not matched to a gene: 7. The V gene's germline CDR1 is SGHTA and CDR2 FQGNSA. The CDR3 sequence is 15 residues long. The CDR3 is CASSADSGRLYEQYF. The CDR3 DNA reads TGTGCCAGCAGCGCCGATAGCGGGAGGCTCTACGAGCAGTACTTC. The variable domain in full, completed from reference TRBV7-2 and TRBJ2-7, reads GAGVSQSPSNKVTEKGKDVELRCDPISGHTALYWYRQSLGQGLEFLIYFQGNSAPDKSGLPSDRFSAERTGGSVSTLTIQRTQQEDSAVYLCASSADSGRLYEQYFGPGTRLTVT.